A single sample is the source of the 20 T cell receptor beta chains below, sequenced in a study of radiotherapy plus CTLA-4 blockade in lung cancer. Assay used: immunoSEQ multiplex PCR; TCRdb lists only in-frame clones, some missing. The sample includes tens of thousands of clones, around 87% of them seen just once. This material consisted of peripheral blood, taken from a patient treated with radiotherapy plus ipilimumab. Receptors originate from a human donor with non-small cell lung cancer who had a partial response to radiotherapy plus ipilimumab.

The genes are TRBV25-1 and TRBJ1-1; a possible D gene is TRBD1 (5 bases). This CDR3 is built from 14 residues. The V gene lost 2 bases and the J gene lost 6 bases, with 13 bases spanning the gap. Germline V lookup: CDR1 MGHDK, CDR2 SYGVNS. The CDR3 is CASSEVAGRAEAFF. Written as DNA, the CDR3 is TGTGCCAGCAGTGAAGTCGCCGGCAGGGCTGAAGCTTTCTTT.

V gene TRBV4-3 combines with J gene TRBJ2-1, with TRBD2 matching 10 bases. The CDR3 is 18 residues long. The V and J ends lost 0 bases and 4 bases, in that order; junction bases with no gene match: 9. Germline CDR1 is LGHNA and CDR2 is YSLEER. CDR3 in amino acids: CASSQEMVRLAGYNEQFF. The CDR3 DNA sequence: TGCGCCAGCAGCCAAGAAATGGTCCGACTAGCGGGTTACAATGAGCAGTTCTTC.

This clone was counted a single time. The chain employs TRBV27 and TRBJ2-5; tentatively, D is TRBD2 (5 bases). Germline V gene data show CDR1 as MNHEY and CDR2 as SMNVEV (reference sequence). Between the trimmed V and J ends, which lost 3 bases and 7 bases, there was a span of 15 bases. This CDR3 comprises 14 residues. The CDR3 reads CASSFLGRAGTQYF. CDR3 DNA sequence: TGTGCCAGCAGTTTTCTAGGGAGAGCAGGGACCCAGTACTTC.

This clone was recorded only once. This chain uses TRBV6-4 with TRBJ2-7; D is possibly TRBD2 (5 bases). Germline-derived CDR1 and CDR2 are MRHNA and SNTAGT. Trimming stripped 6 bases from V and 3 bases from J, with 30 bases between. This CDR3 contains 19 residues. CDR3 nucleotide sequence: TGTGCCAGCAGACTACCTCACCAGCCTTCGGGATTAGGGTACTACGAGCAGTACTTC. It is translated as CASRLPHQPSGLGYYEQYF.

The genes are TRBV11-2 and TRBJ1-1; D is uncertain. CDR1 and CDR2 (germline): SGHAT, FQNNGV. The CDR3 has 14 residues. The germline V and J ends were trimmed by 5 bases and 1 base, with 11 bases remaining between them. Written as DNA, the CDR3 is TGTGCCAGCAGCCCACTCACAGCGAACACTGAAGCTTTCTTT. It encodes CASSPLTANTEAFF.

This chain joins TRBV7-2 and TRBJ2-3; 7 positions match TRBD2. Germline CDR1 and CDR2: SGHTA and FQGNSA. V gave up 3 bases and J gave up 5 bases; unmatched junction bases: 8. The CDR3 spans 15 residues. CDR3 protein: CASSFRAGSGDTQYF. CDR3 DNA: TGTGCCAGCAGCTTTAGAGCGGGGTCCGGAGATACGCAGTATTTT.

The gene calls are TRBV7-9 and TRBJ2-2, with a weak D call TRBD2 (6 bases). V lost 0 bases to trimming and J lost 4 bases, with 9 bases between them. The CDR3 extends over 15 amino acids. Germline assignment: CDR1 SEHNR and CDR2 FQNEAQ (reference sequence). The DNA of the CDR3 is TGTGCCAGCAGCTTAGCGCGGGGTTCCACCGGGGAGCTGTTTTTT. Protein: CASSLARGSTGELFF.

This clone came up once. The rearrangement uses TRBV27 and TRBJ2-7; 9 nucleotides line up with TRBD1. CDR3 length: 15 residues. Germline values: CDR1 MNHEY, CDR2 SMNVEV (reference sequence). J was trimmed by 5 bases and V by 2 bases; bases with no gene match: 7. In DNA, the CDR3 is TGTGCCAGCAGTTTAACAGACAGGGGGGACGACGAGCAGTACTTC. Translated: CASSLTDRGDDEQYF.

This rearrangement joins TRBV7-8 to TRBJ1-2; D remains ambiguous. V gave up 0 bases and J gave up 8 bases, with 10 bases separating them. This CDR3 comprises 13 residues. The germline V gene encodes CDR1 SGHVS and CDR2 FQNEAQ. CDR3 protein: CASSLAPLEGYTF. DNA of the CDR3: TGTGCCAGCAGCTTAGCCCCTTTGGAGGGCTACACCTTC.

The chain is built from TRBV5-1 and TRBJ1-6; D may be TRBD1 (6 bases). CDR3 length equals 15 residues. Germline V gene sequence: CDR1 SGHRS, CDR2 YFSETQ. Trimming shortened V by 0 bases and J by 11 bases, and 15 bases separated the two germline ends. CDR3 sequence (DNA): TGCGCCAGCAGCTTGGAACAGGGTCTGGTTACACCCCTCCACTTT. It is translated as CASSLEQGLVTPLHF.

The chain has TRBV30 and TRBJ1-4; 9 bases match TRBD1. CDR3 length: 14 amino acids. In germline, CDR1 is GTSNPN, CDR2 SVGIG (reference sequence). V dropped 5 bases and J dropped 8; count of bases not matched to a gene: 9. CDR3 loop: CAWGGRQGGEKLFF. DNA for the CDR3: TGTGCCTGGGGGGGTCGACAGGGGGGCGAAAAACTGTTTTTT.

The V gene is TRBV6-5, the J gene TRBJ2-5; TRBD1 might be the D (6 bases). The CDR3 has 12 amino acids. Per the germline V gene, CDR1 is MNHEY and CDR2 is SVGAGI. The V end lost 5 bases, the J end lost 5 bases, and 9 bases lay between the germline ends. In DNA form, the CDR3 reads TGTGCCAGCAGTGTGCAGGGGGAGACCCAGTACTTC. Protein product: CASSVQGETQYF.

The CDR3 protein is CASSRRGTSGRANEQFF. The CDR3 coding sequence is TGTGCCAGCAGCCGCAGGGGGACTAGCGGGAGGGCCAATGAGCAGTTCTTC. The chain employs TRBV7-2 and TRBJ2-1; 16 positions match TRBD2. Germline loops: CDR1 SGHTA, CDR2 FQGNSA. Trimming took 5 bases from V and 6 from J; bases not matched to a gene: 7. CDR3 length: 17 amino acids.

The V call is TRBV18, the J call TRBJ2-1, with D perhaps TRBD2 (5 bases). V was clipped by 3 bases and J by 4 bases, with 10 bases between them. The CDR3 consists of 14 residues. CDR1 and CDR2 from the germline V gene are KGHSH and LQKENI. The CDR3 DNA sequence: TGTGCCAGCTCACCCCGAGGGTTATACAATGAGCAGTTCTTC. Its protein product is CASSPRGLYNEQFF.

The rearrangement links TRBV30 to TRBJ1-2; 8 bases line up with TRBD1. CDR3 length equals 15 residues. Germline V gene sequence: CDR1 GTSNPN, CDR2 SVGIG (reference sequence). The V and J ends lost 0 bases and 4 bases, in that order; junction bases with no gene match: 7. The CDR3 sequence is CAWSVTGGVTYGYTF. The CDR3 coding sequence is TGTGCCTGGAGTGTAACAGGGGGAGTTACCTATGGCTACACCTTC.

The chain couples TRBV5-4 to TRBJ1-2; D is perhaps TRBD1 (6 bases). The CDR3 totals 14 residues. The V gene's germline CDR1 is SGHNT and CDR2 YYREEE (reference sequence). The germline V and J ends were trimmed by 5 bases and 8 bases, with 19 bases remaining between them. The DNA of the CDR3 is TGTGCCAGCAGACCCCAACAGGGTTCTAGGGGCTACACCTTC. It encodes CASRPQQGSRGYTF. Using reference TRBV5-4 and TRBJ1-2 for the parts outside the CDR3, the full variable domain is ETGVTQSPTHLIKTRGQQVTLRCSSQSGHNTVSWYQQALGQGPQFIFQYYREEENGRGNFPPRFSGLQFPNYSSELNVNALELDDSALYLCASRPQQGSRGYTFGSGTRLTVV.

This clone was seen once. The J gene is TRBJ1-4, the V gene TRBV27; D is possibly TRBD1 (5 bases). The CDR3 is made up of 14 amino acids. Trimming removed 6 bases from V and 4 bases from J, with 12 bases in between. CDR1 and CDR2 from the germline V gene are MNHEY and SMNVEV (reference sequence). In DNA form, the CDR3 reads TGTGCCAGCAGACCGCCCCAGGGTAATGAAAAACTGTTTTTT. It yields the protein CASRPPQGNEKLFF.

The rearrangement links TRBV19 to TRBJ2-2; 8 positions agree with TRBD2. The CDR3 sequence is 15 residues long. With 5 bases clipped from V and 5 bases from J, the junction kept 7 bases outside the gene matches. Germline V gene lookup returns CDR1 LNHDA and CDR2 SQIVND (reference sequence). The chain's CDR3 is CASSQSGSGTGELFF. Here the CDR3 DNA reads TGTGCCAGTAGTCAAAGCGGGAGTGGGACCGGGGAGCTGTTTTTT.

This chain uses TRBV9 with TRBJ1-2; D is undetermined. This CDR3 spans 15 amino acids. V dropped 0 bases and J dropped 7 bases, with 16 bases sitting between them. CDR1 is SGDLS, CDR2 YYNGEE, per germline. The CDR3 DNA reads TGTGCCAGCAGCGTAGCTTGGAGCCCACAAGGTGGCTACACCTTC. Translated, it gives CASSVAWSPQGGYTF.

This chain uses TRBV30 with TRBJ2-1, with D perhaps matching TRBD2 (5 bases). Trimming removed 5 bases from V and 5 bases from J, with 25 bases in between. Germline CDR1 and CDR2: GTSNPN and SVGIG (reference sequence). The CDR3 runs to 17 residues. The CDR3 nucleotides are TGTGCCTGGGAAAGTCAGCGGAATACGATAATAAACAATGAGCAGTTCTTC. Its protein is CAWESQRNTIINNEQFF.